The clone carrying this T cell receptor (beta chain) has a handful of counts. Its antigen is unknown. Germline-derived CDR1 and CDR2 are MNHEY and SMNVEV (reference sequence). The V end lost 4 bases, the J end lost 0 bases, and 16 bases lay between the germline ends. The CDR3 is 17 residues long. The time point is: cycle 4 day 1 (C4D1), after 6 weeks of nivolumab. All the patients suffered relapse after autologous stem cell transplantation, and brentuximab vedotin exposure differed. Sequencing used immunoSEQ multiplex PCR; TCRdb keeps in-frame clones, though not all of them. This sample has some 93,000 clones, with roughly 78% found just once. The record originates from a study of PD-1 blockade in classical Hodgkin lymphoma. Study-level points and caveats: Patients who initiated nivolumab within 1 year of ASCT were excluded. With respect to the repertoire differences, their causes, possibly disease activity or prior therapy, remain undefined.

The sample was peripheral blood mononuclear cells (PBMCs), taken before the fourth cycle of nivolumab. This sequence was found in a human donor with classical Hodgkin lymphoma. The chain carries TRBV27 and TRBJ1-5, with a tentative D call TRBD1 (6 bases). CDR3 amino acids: CASSSVGQQYSNQPQHF. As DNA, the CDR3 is TGTGCCAGCAGTTCGGTCGGACAGCAATATAGCAATCAGCCCCAGCATTTT.